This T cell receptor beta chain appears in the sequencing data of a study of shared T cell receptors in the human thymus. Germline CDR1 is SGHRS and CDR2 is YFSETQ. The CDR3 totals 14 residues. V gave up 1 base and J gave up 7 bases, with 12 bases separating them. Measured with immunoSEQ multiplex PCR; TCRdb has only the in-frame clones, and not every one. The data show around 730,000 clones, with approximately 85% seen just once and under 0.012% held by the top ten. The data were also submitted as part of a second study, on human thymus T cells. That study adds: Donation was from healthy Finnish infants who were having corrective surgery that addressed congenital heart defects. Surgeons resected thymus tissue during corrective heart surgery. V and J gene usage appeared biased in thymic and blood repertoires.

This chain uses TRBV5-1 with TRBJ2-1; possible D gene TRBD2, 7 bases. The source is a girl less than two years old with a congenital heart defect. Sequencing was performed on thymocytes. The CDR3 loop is CASSLSGGRNEQFF. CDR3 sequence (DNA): TGCGCCAGCAGCTTGTCGGGGGGCCGGAATGAGCAGTTCTTC.